Listed here are 23 T cell receptor beta chains from one sample, sequenced in a study of CD8+ T cells in alopecia areata. The authors extracted RNA and reverse transcribed it into cDNA as the sequencing template. Profiled with immunoSEQ multiplex PCR; TCRdb holds only in-frame clones, not every one. There are around 300,000 clones in the sample, none observed a single time. The study sorted pooled cutaneous lymph node cells by CD4, CD8alpha, NKG2D, NKG2ACE and other markers. The material sequenced was CD4+ T cells sorted from a lymph node. The receptors here all came from a C3H/HeJ mouse with alopecia areata. Mouse MHC haplotype: H2-k.

There are a few counts of this clone. Here the gene names and germline are mouse. The read gets to within 4 residues of the CDR3 end, and the germline J gene fills in the rest. The V and J genes are TRBV13-1 and TRBJ1-1, with D maybe TRBD1 (6 bases). This CDR3 spans 14 amino acids. In germline, CDR1 is NSHNY, CDR2 SYGAGN. Deletions cut 3 bases from V and 0 bases from J, with 9 bases between. The CDR3 loop is CASSAGTSNTEVFF. Incomplete CDR3 DNA: TGTGCCAGCAGTGCGGGGACATCAAACACA.

This clone was picked up a small number of times. Genes here carry mouse names. The observed sequence ends 4 residues before the CDR3 terminus, with the missing tail filled in from the germline J gene. The chain has TRBV13-2 and TRBJ2-5; 10 positions agree with TRBD2. From germline, CDR1 is NNHNN and CDR2 SYGAGS (reference sequence). This CDR3 contains 15 residues. This chain's CDR3 is CASGDRLGGEDTQYF. CDR3 bases read: TGTGCCAGCGGTGATAGACTGGGGGGAGAAGAC.

This clone was detected ten times or more. Gene names are mouse gene names. The read terminates 4 residues ahead of where the CDR3 ends, so the germline J gene completes it. The sample has other DNA sequences that encode this CDR3 too. V is TRBV29 and J is TRBJ1-1; unclear D gene. The CDR3 runs to 11 residues. CDR1 is MSHET, CDR2 SYDVDS, per germline. CDR3 residues: CASSLQTEVFF. The DNA read from the CDR3 is TGTGCTAGCAGTCTCCAGACA.

This clone has a count of ten or more. The germline and genes are mouse ones. Read data end 4 residues before the CDR3 end; the end is taken from the germline J gene. The chain is built from TRBV3 and TRBJ2-2, with unresolved D. Germline V CDR1 and CDR2: SNHLY, FYNGKV (reference sequence). V gave up 9 bases and J gave up 1 base, with 9 bases separating them. The CDR3 loop spans 13 amino acids. Incomplete CDR3 DNA: TGTGCCAGAAGACGACAAAACACCGGG. Encoded protein: CARRRQNTG. The whole CDR3 protein is CARRRQNTGQLYF.

Note on this clone: All gene names here are mouse names. The sequenced CDR3 bases are TGTGCCAGCAGTTTGACTGGGGGGGCTAACTATGCT. This encodes CASSLTGGANYA. The whole CDR3 protein reads CASSLTGGANYAEQFF. The rearrangement links TRBV15 to TRBJ2-1; the match to TRBD2 covers 12 bases. Coverage ceases 4 residues before the CDR3 finishes, and the germline J gene fills in the end. Losses at the gene ends were 3 bases for V and 0 bases for J; bases not matched to a gene: 0. This CDR3 contains 16 residues. Germline loops: CDR1 SGHND, CDR2 FRSKSL. Full variable domain (missing parts from reference TRBV15 and TRBJ2-1): DAGVTQTPRHEVAEKGQTIILKCEPVSGHNDLFWYRQTKIQGLELLSYFRSKSLMEDGGAFKDRFKAEMLNSSFSTLKIQPTEPKDSAVYLCASSLTGGANYAEQFFGPGTRLTVL.

This clone was counted a few times. Mouse germline and gene names are used. The read gets to within 4 residues of the CDR3 end, and the germline J gene fills in the rest. The V and J genes are TRBV19 and TRBJ2-1, with a weak D call TRBD1 (5 bases). This CDR3 is 14 amino acids long. The germline CDR1 and CDR2 sequences are FNHDT and SITEND (reference sequence). The ends were cut back, 2 bases at V and 2 bases at J, with 8 bases in the middle. CDR3 DNA, as far as it was read: TGTGCCAGCAGTATGACAGATCACTATGCT. This gives the protein CASSMTDHYA. The CDR3 reads in full as CASSMTDHYAEQFF.

With regard to this clone: The genes and germline here are from mouse. The CDR3 extends 4 residues past the end of the read, so its final part is completed from the germline J gene. The chain joins TRBV13-1 to TRBJ2-3; 10 bases map to TRBD2. Germline V CDR1 and CDR2: NSHNY, SYGAGN. The CDR3 extends over 18 amino acids. The junction had 8 bases not matched to a gene; V was cut back by 1 base and J by 0 bases. This CDR3 reads CASSDWAGGARSAETLYF. The part of the CDR3 DNA that was read is TGTGCCAGCAGTGATTGGGCTGGGGGGGCGCGGAGTGCAGAA.

This clone has just a few counts. Gene names denote mouse genes. The read ends 4 residues before the CDR3 terminus; that terminus is restored from the germline J gene. This chain connects TRBV13-2 to TRBJ1-1; a possible D gene is TRBD1 (6 bases). Germline V lookup: CDR1 NNHNN, CDR2 SYGAGS (reference sequence). The CDR3 runs to 13 residues. CDR3 sequence reads: CASGDAGQKEVFF. The CDR3 DNA, read in part, is TGTGCCAGCGGTGATGCAGGACAGAAA.

This clone was detected only a few times. Genes and germline come from the mouse. The missing CDR3 end, 4 residues past where the read stops, is filled in from the germline J gene. The J gene is TRBJ2-5, the V gene TRBV14; 14 nucleotides match TRBD2. CDR1 SGHDT and CDR2 FRDEAV come from the germline V gene. The V and J ends lost 2 bases and 2 bases, in that order; junction bases with no gene match: 4. There are 17 residues in the CDR3. The CDR3 sequence: CASSLRGTGGAQDTQYF. The part of the CDR3 DNA that was read is TGTGCCAGCAGTTTAAGAGGGACTGGGGGGGCCCAAGAC.

This clone appeared a few times. Genes here carry mouse names. Read coverage stops 4 residues before the CDR3 terminus; the germline J gene supplies the remainder. The same CDR3 is also encoded by other DNA sequences in this sample. The chain joins TRBV1 to TRBJ2-7; possibly TRBD1 for D (5 bases). The CDR3 has 14 residues. V was trimmed by 1 base and J by 0 bases, leaving 7 bases between them. CDR1 and CDR2 (germline): NSQYPW, LRSPGD (reference sequence). The covered CDR3 bases are TGCACCTGCAGTGCAGTCCAGGGCTCCTAT. As protein: CTCSAVQGSY. The CDR3 in its entirety is CTCSAVQGSYEQYF.

A word on this clone: Germline and genes here are mouse. The read ends 4 residues before the CDR3 terminus; that terminus is restored from the germline J gene. This sequence joins TRBV19 and TRBJ2-5, with D possibly being TRBD1 (6 bases). Germline loops: CDR1 FNHDT, CDR2 SITEND (reference sequence). The CDR3 runs 14 residues. The covered CDR3 bases are TGTGCCAGCAGTATCAGGGGAGAAGGAGAC. Translating gives CASSIRGEGD. The full-length CDR3 reads as CASSIRGEGDTQYF.

This clone occurred a few times. Gene names and germline match the mouse. Read sequence stops 4 residues before the CDR3 end, and the germline J gene provides the missing end. This rearrangement joins TRBV1 to TRBJ2-2, with D perhaps matching TRBD2 (6 bases). Germline V gene lookup returns CDR1 NSQYPW and CDR2 LRSPGD (reference sequence). This CDR3 spans 15 amino acids. V lost 5 bases and J 2 bases, leaving 12 bases between the germline ends. The CDR3 loop reads CTCSPGGGNTGQLYF. CDR3 bases read: TGCACCTGCAGTCCCGGCGGGGGGAACACCGGG.

Worth noting for this clone: Gene names and germline refer to mouse. The read terminates 4 residues before the CDR3 end, so the remaining end is supplied by the germline J gene. The chain recombines TRBV13-1 with TRBJ2-5, with 8 bases lining up with TRBD2. Germline CDR1 NSHNY, CDR2 SYGAGN. With 5 bases clipped from V and 2 bases from J, the junction kept 4 bases outside the gene matches. This CDR3 contains 14 residues. The CDR3 region is CASSLDWAQDTQYF. The CDR3 DNA, read in part, is TGTGCCAGCAGCCTGGACTGGGCCCAAGAC.

With regard to this clone: The genes and germline here are from mouse. Sequencing ends 4 residues short of the CDR3 end; the germline J gene provides the rest. This sample also contains other DNA sequences that code for the same CDR3. The rearrangement links TRBV13-1 to TRBJ2-7, with 7 bases aligning to TRBD2. Looked up from germline, CDR1 is NSHNY and CDR2 is SYGAGN. The CDR3 covers 15 residues. The J segment lost 1 base and the V segment lost 0 bases, leaving 4 bases of the junction unmatched. The sequenced CDR3 bases are TGTGCCAGCAGTGATGCTCCTGGGGGTTCCTAT. Encoded protein: CASSDAPGGSY. The whole CDR3 is CASSDAPGGSYEQYF.

To note about this clone: Mouse germline and gene names are used. The read halts 4 residues ahead of the CDR3 end, with the missing end drawn from the germline J gene. J is TRBJ2-2 and V is TRBV19; a weak D match, TRBD1 (6 bases). In germline, CDR1 is FNHDT, CDR2 SITEND (reference sequence). The CDR3 contains 15 residues. Trimming pared 4 bases from V and 0 bases from J, leaving 10 bases between. This CDR3 is CASSPTGTNTGQLYF. The CDR3 DNA, read in part, is TGTGCCAGCAGTCCCACAGGGACAAACACCGGG.

There are a few counts of this clone. Mouse gene names and germline throughout. From the germline J gene comes the end of the CDR3, since the read stops 4 residues before it. This same CDR3 is encoded by further DNA sequences in the sample. The rearrangement uses TRBV13-1 and TRBJ2-1; 9 nucleotides line up with TRBD2. CDR1 is NSHNY and CDR2 is SYGAGN in the germline V gene. The trim removed 0 bases at V and 6 bases at J, leaving 4 bases unmatched. The CDR3 runs 15 residues. CDR3 DNA, as far as it was read: TGTGCCAGCAGTGATGATGGGGGGGCGGGTGCT. The encoded protein is CASSDDGGAGA. Given in full, the CDR3 is CASSDDGGAGAEQFF.

This clone was recorded a few times. This could be a read error, since a much larger clone is one nucleotide away. Mouse gene names and germline throughout. The CDR3 end is not reached by the read, which stops 4 residues before it; the germline J gene fills it in. The sample has other DNA sequences that encode this CDR3 too. The chain has TRBV13-3 and TRBJ2-3, with TRBD1 as a possible D gene (5 bases). This CDR3 has 14 amino acids. Germline loops: CDR1 NNHDY, CDR2 SYVADS. V was trimmed by 2 bases and J by 0 bases, leaving 7 bases between them. CDR3 sequence: CASSDRVSAETLYF. CDR3 bases read: TGTGCCAGCAGTGACAGGGTGAGTGCAGAA.

A remark on this clone: Gene names are mouse gene names. The missing CDR3 end, 4 residues past where the read stops, is filled in from the germline J gene. V gene TRBV13-1 combines with J gene TRBJ1-1; no reliable D call. V was pared by 1 base and J by 0 bases, with 7 bases between. The CDR3 runs 14 residues. Germline V gene data show CDR1 as NSHNY and CDR2 as SYGAGN. The DNA read from the CDR3 is TGTGCCAGCAGTGATCAGCTTGCAAACACA. This encodes CASSDQLANT. The full CDR3 reads CASSDQLANTEVFF.

As to this clone: Gene names denote mouse genes. The CDR3 is cut off 4 residues early in the read; its end comes from the germline J gene. The chain carries TRBV19 and TRBJ2-7, with D perhaps TRBD1 (5 bases). CDR3 length: 12 residues. In germline, CDR1 is FNHDT, CDR2 SITEND (reference sequence). CDR3 loop: CASHRRAYEQYF. The sequenced part of the CDR3 DNA is TGTGCCAGCCACCGCAGGGCGTAT.

Worth noting for this clone: Mouse gene names apply. The sequence runs out 4 residues before the end of the CDR3; the remainder is reconstructed from the germline J gene. The chain couples TRBV13-2 to TRBJ2-1; D is perhaps TRBD1 (5 bases). V dropped 2 bases and J dropped 4 bases, with 7 bases sitting between them. CDR1 is NNHNN and CDR2 is SYGAGS in the germline V gene (reference sequence). The CDR3 runs to 13 residues. CDR3 amino acids: CASGDWTYAEQFF. The covered CDR3 bases are TGTGCCAGCGGTGACTGGACATATGCT.

About this clone itself: Genes here carry mouse names. The observed sequence ends 4 residues before the CDR3 terminus, with the missing tail filled in from the germline J gene. The V and J genes are TRBV5 and TRBJ1-2; D not resolved. Germline V CDR1 and CDR2: LGHNA, YNLKQL (reference sequence). V gave up 0 bases and J gave up 0 bases, with 8 bases separating them. The CDR3 contains 15 residues. The DNA read from the CDR3 is TGTGCCAGCAGCCAAGATCAACTGTCAAACTCC. The encoded protein is CASSQDQLSNS. From start to end, the CDR3 is CASSQDQLSNSDYTF.

This clone was counted only a few times. Mouse names are used for the genes. With the read ending 4 residues before the CDR3 end, the germline J gene is used to fill in that end. The sample contains more than one DNA sequence encoding this CDR3. The rearrangement joins TRBV13-3 to TRBJ2-5; TRBD1 matches 7 bases. J gave up 2 bases and V 4 bases, and 1 base lay outside the gene matches. This CDR3 is built from 13 residues. The germline V gene encodes CDR1 NNHDY and CDR2 SYVADS. The covered CDR3 bases are TGTGCCAGCAGTCGACAGGGCCAAGAC. Residues: CASSRQGQD. The full-length CDR3 reads as CASSRQGQDTQYF. Based on the CDR3 plus reference TRBV13-3 and TRBJ2-5, the full variable domain is EAAVTQSPRSKVAVTGGKVTLSCHQTNNHDYMYWYRQDTGHGLRLIHYSYVADSTEKGDIPDGYKASRPSQENFSLILELASLSQTAVYFCASSRQGQDTQYFGPGTRLLVL.

This clone has ten or more counts. Genes and germline are mouse. The read is 3 residues too short to cover the CDR3 end, so that end is filled in from the germline J gene. This rearrangement joins TRBV13-2 to TRBJ1-6, with D possibly matching TRBD1 (5 bases). TRBJ1-6 is given ORF status, its function remaining uncertain. The germline V gene encodes CDR1 NNHNN and CDR2 SYGAGS (reference sequence). The CDR3 contains 14 residues. The V end lost 1 base, the J end lost 4 bases, and 6 bases lay between the germline ends. CDR3: CASGDKGYNSPLYF. The sequenced CDR3 bases are TGTGCCAGCGGTGATAAGGGGTATAATTCGCCC.